The 12 T cell receptor beta chains listed next were all sequenced from one sample in a study of blood T cell repertoires in COVID-19. Sequenced by immunoSEQ multiplex PCR; TCRdb stores in-frame clones only, minus some. The sample consists of about 380,000 clones, approximately 88% of them appearing once. Sequencing was performed on peripheral blood. The receptor source for this set is a man in his forties with acute or convalescent COVID-19.

This chain links TRBV7-3 with TRBJ2-1, with 9 nucleotides matching TRBD2. Per the germline V gene, CDR1 is SGHTA and CDR2 is FQGTGA. The CDR3 consists of 17 residues. The ends lost 0 bases at V and 2 bases at J; junction bases unmatched: 5. CDR3 sequence: CASSLTPAGGPYNEQFF. The DNA for the CDR3 is TGTGCCAGCAGCTTAACGCCTGCGGGAGGGCCCTACAATGAGCAGTTCTTC.

As concerns this clone: The sample contains more than one DNA sequence encoding this CDR3. The CDR3 DNA sequence: TGTGCCAGCAGCTTAGACAGGGGCACTGAAGCTTTCTTT. It is translated as CASSLDRGTEAFF. The chain recombines TRBV6-5 with TRBJ1-1, with 8 nucleotides matching TRBD1. Germline V gene data show CDR1 as MNHEY and CDR2 as SVGAGI. This CDR3 is 13 amino acids long. Trimming cost V 6 bases and J 4 bases; bases outside gene matches: 4.

J is TRBJ2-1 and V is TRBV24-1, with D possibly matching TRBD1 (5 bases). This CDR3 contains 15 residues. Per germline, CDR1 KGHDR and CDR2 SFDVKD. The V end lost 7 bases, the J end lost 8 bases, and 20 bases lay between the germline ends. The CDR3 sequence is CATSVETGSIDEQFF. CDR3 in DNA: TGTGCCACCAGCGTCGAAACAGGATCAATCGATGAGCAGTTCTTC.

The J gene is TRBJ2-3, the V gene TRBV28; 8 bases map to TRBD1. This CDR3 region has 14 residues. Germline V gene data show CDR1 as MDHEN and CDR2 as SYDVKM. V was clipped by 6 bases and J by 4 bases; unmatched bases: 6. DNA for the CDR3: TGTGCCAGCAGACCGGACAGGGACTCAGATACGCAGTATTTT. Residues: CASRPDRDSDTQYF.

The rearrangement links TRBV6-2 or TRBV6-3 to TRBJ2-1; 12 bases agree with TRBD2. Germline V CDR1 and CDR2: MNHEY, SVGEGT. The CDR3 covers 15 residues. V lost 6 bases and J lost 6; bases outside the gene matches: 6. The CDR3 region has the DNA TGTGCCAGCAGCTCGACTAGCGGGGGTTTCAATGAGCAGTTCTTC. Its translation: CASSSTSGGFNEQFF.

The chain joins TRBV4-3 to TRBJ2-2, with 7 bases that match TRBD1. The ends lost 0 bases at V and 3 bases at J; junction bases unmatched: 7. CDR3 size: 17 residues. Per germline, CDR1 LGHNA and CDR2 YSLEER. CDR3 sequence reads: CASSQDRGDRDTGELFF. The CDR3 DNA reads as TGCGCCAGCAGCCAAGATCGGGGAGACAGGGACACCGGGGAGCTGTTTTTT.

The V call is TRBV7-3, the J call TRBJ2-1; D is possibly TRBD2 (5 bases). This CDR3 region has 13 residues. Trimming shortened V by 5 bases and J by 4 bases, and 9 bases separated the two germline ends. Per germline, CDR1 SGHTA and CDR2 FQGTGA. CDR3 region: CASSPGGYNEQFF. In nucleotides, the CDR3 is TGTGCCAGCAGCCCTGGCGGGTACAATGAGCAGTTCTTC.

The table lists this clone with a few counts. V and J are TRBV6-4 and TRBJ1-1, with D possibly matching TRBD1 (6 bases). The CDR3 contains 13 residues. Trimming pared 1 base from V and 11 bases from J, leaving 14 bases between. Germline-derived CDR1 and CDR2 are MRHNA and SNTAGT. DNA of the CDR3: TGTGCCAGCAGTGACTGGTTGGGGGCGCGGGCTTTCTTT. It specifies CASSDWLGARAFF.

Points on this clone: A junction end diverges from the germline sequence, so it may reflect a read error. The V and J genes are TRBV7-8 and TRBJ2-7, with TRBD1 matching over 10 bases. The CDR3 is 12 amino acids. Germline CDR1 and CDR2: SGHVS and FQNEAQ. CDR3 nucleotide sequence: TGTGCCAGCAGCTTAGGGTTTGGGACAGGGGACTTC. It specifies CASSLGFGTGDF.

This rearrangement joins TRBV27 to TRBJ1-1; no firm D call. Looked up from germline, CDR1 is MNHEY and CDR2 is SMNVEV (reference sequence). Trimming cost V 8 bases and J 0 bases, with 19 bases left between them. This CDR3 is built from 16 residues. CDR3 residues: CASGTLGGVVNTEAFF. The CDR3 nucleotides read TGTGCCAGCGGTACCCTCGGAGGTGTGGTGAACACTGAAGCTTTCTTT.

The table lists this clone with a count of one. The chain combines TRBV27 with TRBJ2-1; TRBD2 aligns across 8 bases. V was pared by 5 bases and J by 0 bases, with 6 bases of the junction left unmatched. The CDR3 runs 16 residues. In germline, CDR1 is MNHEY, CDR2 SMNVEV (reference sequence). CDR3 sequence reads: CASSPRSGISYNEQFF. The CDR3 DNA is TGTGCCAGCAGTCCCCGTAGCGGGATCTCCTACAATGAGCAGTTCTTC.

The chain links TRBV6-2 or TRBV6-3 to TRBJ1-2; 8 positions match TRBD1. The CDR3 is 15 residues long. In germline, CDR1 is MNHEY, CDR2 SVGEGT. J gave up 5 bases and V 0 bases, and 5 bases lay outside the gene matches. DNA of the CDR3: TGTGCCAGCAGTTACTCAAAGACAGGGGATTATGGCTACACCTTC. Its translation is CASSYSKTGDYGYTF.